This T cell receptor (beta chain) was found in a study of blood T cells in healthy people across ages (dated by TCRdb to between 2014 and 2017). About the study as a whole: In model experiments, template switching captured about one uniquely barcoded TCR beta cDNA molecule for every two T cells. Donors of different ages were randomly distributed across sequencing lanes to avoid experimental bias. The study analyzed two additional independent replicas of 1 million unique cDNA reads from the same blood draw for two donors, one aged 18 to 30 and one aged 80 or older. The donors were split into four age groups: young (average about 15 years), middle-aged (roughly 39), aged (over 55) and long-lived (about 74). To track age-related changes in TCR beta repertoire diversity, the study relied on deep sequencing normalized with unique cDNA molecular identifiers. On the study overall, not on this receptor specifically: Observed TCR beta diversity per million T cells fell roughly linearly with age, and a significant reduction was already apparent by age roughly 40. The CMV infection status of donors was not known, potentially confounding age-related changes in expanded clonotypes. Estimates of total diversity from one million sequenced T cells were regarded as lower bounds and underestimates. The percentage of naive T cells measured by flow cytometry correlated strongly with observed TCR beta diversity. The long-lived group showed more naive CD4+ T cells, fewer expanded clones and increased TCR diversity than the aged group, suggesting age selection. Bulk unsorted PBMC profiling prevented conclusive comparison of naive and antigen-experienced compartments.

This clonotype was found a few times. Its antigen is unknown. No quality values exist for individual bases; no much larger clone is one base distant. The germline V gene (reference sequence) gives CDR1 as DFQATT and CDR2 as SNEGSKA. The CDR3 has 11 amino acids, counting the end cysteine and phenylalanine. Only the CDR3 portion is preserved as DNA: 33 bases, with reading frame beginning at the first base. Libraries were made using 5' RACE. Sequencing used an Illumina HiSeq 2500. A second PCR of about 6 to 11 cycles was run with a J-beta primer mix and a sample-barcoded 5' primer. Each TCR beta cDNA molecule received a unique molecular identifier from a template-switch 5' adaptor carrying 12 random nucleotides. At least 2.5 million CDR3-containing paired-end reads were obtained from each sample. The Mint cDNA synthesis kit, primed by a TRBC-specific oligonucleotide, was used to synthesize first-strand cDNA from all RNA. Following uracil-DNA glycosylase treatment, all cDNA underwent a first 18-cycle PCR with the universal primers M1SS and BC2_uni_R. For the original study's pipeline: Normalization of each sample was performed by random selection of 1 million high-quality reads, each carrying a distinct molecular identifier. Reads with shared molecular identifiers were discarded instead of being binned into consensus sequences. MiTCR, set to a Q25 quality threshold and the strictest error-elimination algorithm, was used for CDR3 identification, clonotype clustering and error correction. A nonparametric unseen species model with Euler transformation was used to estimate lower-bound total TCR beta diversity. TCRdb trimmed the raw reads at Q25, called clones with MiXCR and kept productive beta chains. Entries that share a CDR3 protein sequence are merged under the most common genes and DNA. TCRdb, rather than the study authors, made the V and J calls. This sample lists 1.5 million to 2 million distinct CDR3 sequences; less than 50% were detected once. The ten largest make up approximately 2.1% of the sample.

The donors were roughly 39 Caucasian individuals from Russia, aged roughly 6 to 95 years, who were systemically healthy. Roughly 9.5 milliliters of peripheral blood were drawn from each donor into EDTA-treated Vacutainer tubes. Ficoll-Paque density-gradient centrifugation was used to isolate PBMCs, with at least 6.5 million per sample. Trizol reagent was used to extract total RNA from the PBMCs, yielding at least 6 micrograms per sample. The percentages of naive CD45RAhigh/CD27high T cells were determined by flow cytometry on a PBMC aliquot from every donor. This receptor chain uses TRBV20-1 and TRBJ2-5; the D gene is possibly TRBD1, with 6 bases matching. The assigned J gene may be wrong: the sequence end matches TRBJ2-7 better. This sequence originates from a woman in her forties in good health. The sequencing sample was made of blood. The DNA is TGCAGTGCAAACAGGGACGGCGAGCAGTACTTC. Its protein reads: CSANRDGEQYF.